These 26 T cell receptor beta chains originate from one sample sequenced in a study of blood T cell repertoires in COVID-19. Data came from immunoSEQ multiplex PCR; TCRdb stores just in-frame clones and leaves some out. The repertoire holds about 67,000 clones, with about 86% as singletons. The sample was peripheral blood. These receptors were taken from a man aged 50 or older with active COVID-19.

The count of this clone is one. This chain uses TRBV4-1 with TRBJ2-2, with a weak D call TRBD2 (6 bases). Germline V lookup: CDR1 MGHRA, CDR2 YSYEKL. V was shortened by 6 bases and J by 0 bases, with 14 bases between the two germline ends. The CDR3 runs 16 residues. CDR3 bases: TGCGCCAGCAGGTTAACGGGGACTTCGAACACCGGGGAGCTGTTTTTT. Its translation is CASRLTGTSNTGELFF.

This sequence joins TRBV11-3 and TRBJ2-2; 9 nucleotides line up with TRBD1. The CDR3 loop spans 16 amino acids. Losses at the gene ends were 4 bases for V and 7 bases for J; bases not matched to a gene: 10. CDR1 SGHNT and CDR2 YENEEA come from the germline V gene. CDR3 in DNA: TGTGCCAGCAGCTACTCGACAGGGGGGAGAGGCGGGGAGCTGTTTTTT. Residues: CASSYSTGGRGGELFF.

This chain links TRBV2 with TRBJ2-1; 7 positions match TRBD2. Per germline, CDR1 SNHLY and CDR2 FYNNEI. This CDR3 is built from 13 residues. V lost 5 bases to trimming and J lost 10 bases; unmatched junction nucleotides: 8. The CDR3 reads CASSRGGVTEQFF. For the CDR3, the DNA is TGTGCCAGCAGTCGTGGGGGGGTGACCGAGCAGTTCTTC.

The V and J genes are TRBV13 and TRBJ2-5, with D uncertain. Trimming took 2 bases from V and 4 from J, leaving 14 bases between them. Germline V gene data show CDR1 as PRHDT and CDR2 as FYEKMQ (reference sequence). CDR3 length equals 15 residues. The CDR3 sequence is CASSLLRDRLETQYF. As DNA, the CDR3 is TGTGCCAGCAGCTTACTTCGCGATCGGTTAGAGACCCAGTACTTC.

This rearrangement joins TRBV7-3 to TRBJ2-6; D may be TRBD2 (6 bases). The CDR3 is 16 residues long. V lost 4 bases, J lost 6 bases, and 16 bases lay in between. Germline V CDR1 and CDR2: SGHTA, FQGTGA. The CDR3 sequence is CASSYSGTSTANVLTF. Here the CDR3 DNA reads TGTGCCAGCAGCTACTCCGGGACTTCGACGGCCAACGTCCTGACTTTC.

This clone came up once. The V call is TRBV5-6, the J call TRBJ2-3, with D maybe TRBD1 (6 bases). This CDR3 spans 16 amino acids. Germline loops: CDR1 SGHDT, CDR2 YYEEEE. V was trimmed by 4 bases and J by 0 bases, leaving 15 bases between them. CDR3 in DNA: TGTGCCAGCAGCCGCTGGGGACAATCTAGCACAGATACGCAGTATTTT. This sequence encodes CASSRWGQSSTDTQYF.

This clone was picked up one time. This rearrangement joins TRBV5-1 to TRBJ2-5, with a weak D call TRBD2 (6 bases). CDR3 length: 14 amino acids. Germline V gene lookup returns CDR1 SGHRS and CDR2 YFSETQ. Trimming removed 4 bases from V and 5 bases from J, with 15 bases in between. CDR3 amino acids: CASSGGTKVETQYF. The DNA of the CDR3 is TGCGCCAGCAGCGGGGGGACGAAGGTGGAGACCCAGTACTTC.

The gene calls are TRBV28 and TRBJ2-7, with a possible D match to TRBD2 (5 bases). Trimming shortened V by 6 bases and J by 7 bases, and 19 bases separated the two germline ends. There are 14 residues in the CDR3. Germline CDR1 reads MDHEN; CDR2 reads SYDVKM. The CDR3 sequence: CASSKLTYTGEQYF. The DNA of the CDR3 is TGTGCCAGCAGCAAGTTGACGTACACGGGGGAGCAGTACTTC. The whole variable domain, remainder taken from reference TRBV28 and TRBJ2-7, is DVKVTQSSRYLVKRTGEKVFLECVQDMDHENMFWYRQDPGLGLRLIYFSYDVKMKEKGDIPEGYSVSREKKERFSLILESASTNQTSMYLCASSKLTYTGEQYFGPGTRLTVT.

Here the CDR3 reads CASSTNREETQYF. As DNA, the CDR3 is TGTGCCAGCAGCACAAACAGGGAAGAGACCCAGTACTTC. The J gene is TRBJ2-5, the V gene TRBV28, with D perhaps matching TRBD1 (6 bases). The V gene's germline CDR1 is MDHEN and CDR2 SYDVKM. V was clipped by 6 bases and J by 3 bases, with 11 bases between them. The CDR3 covers 13 residues.

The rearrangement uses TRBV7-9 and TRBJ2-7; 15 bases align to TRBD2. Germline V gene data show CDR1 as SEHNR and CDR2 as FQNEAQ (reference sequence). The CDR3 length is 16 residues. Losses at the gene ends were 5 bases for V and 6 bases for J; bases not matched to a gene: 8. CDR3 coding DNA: TGTGCCAGCAGCCGAGGGACTAGCGGGAGGCGGCTCGAGCAGTACTTC. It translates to CASSRGTSGRRLEQYF.

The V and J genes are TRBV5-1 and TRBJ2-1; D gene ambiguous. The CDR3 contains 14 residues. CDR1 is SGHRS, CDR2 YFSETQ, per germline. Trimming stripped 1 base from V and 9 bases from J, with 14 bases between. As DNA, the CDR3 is TGCGCCAGCAGCTTGAGGCCATCTCGCGGTGAGCAGTTCTTC. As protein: CASSLRPSRGEQFF.

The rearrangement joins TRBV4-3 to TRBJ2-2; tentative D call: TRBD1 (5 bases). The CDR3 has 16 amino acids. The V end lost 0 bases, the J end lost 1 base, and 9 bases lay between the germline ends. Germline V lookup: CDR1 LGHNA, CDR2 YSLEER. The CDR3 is CASSQEIRENTGELFF. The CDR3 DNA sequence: TGCGCCAGCAGCCAAGAGATCAGGGAGAACACCGGGGAGCTGTTTTTT.

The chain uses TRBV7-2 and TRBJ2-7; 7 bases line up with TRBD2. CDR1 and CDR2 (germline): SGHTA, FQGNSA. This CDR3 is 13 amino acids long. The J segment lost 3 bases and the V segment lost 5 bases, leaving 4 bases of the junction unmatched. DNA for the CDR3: TGTGCCAGCAGCGTCCCTAGCGGCTACGAGCAGTACTTC. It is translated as CASSVPSGYEQYF.

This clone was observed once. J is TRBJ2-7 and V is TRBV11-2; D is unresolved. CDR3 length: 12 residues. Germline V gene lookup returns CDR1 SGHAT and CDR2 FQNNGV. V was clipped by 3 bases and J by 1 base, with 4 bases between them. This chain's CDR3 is CASSFGSYEQYF. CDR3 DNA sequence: TGTGCCAGCAGCTTCGGGTCCTACGAGCAGTACTTC.

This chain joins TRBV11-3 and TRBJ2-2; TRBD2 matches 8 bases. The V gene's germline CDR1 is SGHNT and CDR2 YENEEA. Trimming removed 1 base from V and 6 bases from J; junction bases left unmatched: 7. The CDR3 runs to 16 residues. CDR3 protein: CASSLVPSGGAGELFF. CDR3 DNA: TGTGCCAGCAGCTTAGTTCCCAGCGGGGGAGCCGGGGAGCTGTTTTTT.

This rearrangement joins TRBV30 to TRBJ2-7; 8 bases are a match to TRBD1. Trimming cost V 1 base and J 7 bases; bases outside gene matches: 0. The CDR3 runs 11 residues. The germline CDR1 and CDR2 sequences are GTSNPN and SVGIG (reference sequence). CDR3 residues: CAWSGTGEQYF. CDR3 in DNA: TGTGCCTGGAGTGGGACAGGGGAGCAGTACTTC.

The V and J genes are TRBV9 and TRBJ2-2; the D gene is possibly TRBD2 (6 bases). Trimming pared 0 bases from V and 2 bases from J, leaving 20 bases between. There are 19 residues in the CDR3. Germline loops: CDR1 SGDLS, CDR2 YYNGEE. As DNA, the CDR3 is TGTGCCAGCAGCGTAGTCTTCGGGACTCGAAGAGATAACACCGGGGAGCTGTTTTTT. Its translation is CASSVVFGTRRDNTGELFF.

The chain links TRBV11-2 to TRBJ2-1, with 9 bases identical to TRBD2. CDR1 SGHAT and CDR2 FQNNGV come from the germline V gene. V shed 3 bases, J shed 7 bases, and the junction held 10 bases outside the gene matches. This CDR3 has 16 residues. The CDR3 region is CASSFLALAGRNEQFF. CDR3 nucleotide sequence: TGTGCCAGCAGCTTTTTAGCGCTAGCGGGAAGGAATGAGCAGTTCTTC.

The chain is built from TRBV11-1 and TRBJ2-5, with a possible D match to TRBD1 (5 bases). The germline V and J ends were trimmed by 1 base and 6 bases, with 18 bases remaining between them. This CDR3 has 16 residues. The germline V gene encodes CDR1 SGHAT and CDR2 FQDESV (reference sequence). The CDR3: CASSLEGSVAGKTQYF. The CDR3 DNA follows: TGTGCCAGCAGCTTAGAGGGGTCGGTAGCAGGAAAGACCCAGTACTTC.

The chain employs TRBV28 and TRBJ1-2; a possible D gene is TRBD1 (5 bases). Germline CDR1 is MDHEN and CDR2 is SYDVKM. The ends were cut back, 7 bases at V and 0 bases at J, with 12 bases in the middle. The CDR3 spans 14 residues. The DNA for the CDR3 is TGTGCCAGCACCCCGGACACGACTAACTATGGCTACACCTTC. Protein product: CASTPDTTNYGYTF.

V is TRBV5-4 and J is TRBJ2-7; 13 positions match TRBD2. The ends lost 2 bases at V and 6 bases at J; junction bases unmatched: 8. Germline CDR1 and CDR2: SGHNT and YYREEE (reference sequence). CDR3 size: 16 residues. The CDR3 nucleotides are TGTGCCAGCAGCTTAGGAGGACTAGCGGGAGTGGTCGAGCAGTACTTC. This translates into CASSLGGLAGVVEQYF. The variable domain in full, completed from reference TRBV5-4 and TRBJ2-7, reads ETGVTQSPTHLIKTRGQQVTLRCSSQSGHNTVSWYQQALGQGPQFIFQYYREEENGRGNFPPRFSGLQFPNYSSELNVNALELDDSALYLCASSLGGLAGVVEQYFGPGTRLTVT.

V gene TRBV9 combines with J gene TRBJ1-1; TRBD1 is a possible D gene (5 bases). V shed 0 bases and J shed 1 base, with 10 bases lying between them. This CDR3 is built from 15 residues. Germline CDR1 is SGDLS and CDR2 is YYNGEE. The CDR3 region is CASSVGGARNTEAFF. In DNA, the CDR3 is TGTGCCAGCAGCGTAGGTGGGGCGCGGAACACTGAAGCTTTCTTT.

CDR3 protein: CASSARTGPQPQHF. Here the CDR3 DNA reads TGTGCCAGCAGTGCGAGGACAGGCCCCCAGCCCCAGCATTTT. The chain uses TRBV27 and TRBJ1-5; 7 nucleotides agree with TRBD1. Germline CDR1 MNHEY, CDR2 SMNVEV (reference sequence). The CDR3 is made up of 14 amino acids. V shed 5 bases and J 7 bases; nucleotides not matched to a gene: 8.

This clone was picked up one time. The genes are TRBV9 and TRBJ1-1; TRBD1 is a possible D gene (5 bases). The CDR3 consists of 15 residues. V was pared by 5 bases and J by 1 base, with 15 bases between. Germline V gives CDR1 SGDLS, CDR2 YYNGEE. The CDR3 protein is CASSPSSTANTEAFF. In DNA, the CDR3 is TGTGCCAGCAGTCCAAGTTCGACAGCGAACACTGAAGCTTTCTTT.

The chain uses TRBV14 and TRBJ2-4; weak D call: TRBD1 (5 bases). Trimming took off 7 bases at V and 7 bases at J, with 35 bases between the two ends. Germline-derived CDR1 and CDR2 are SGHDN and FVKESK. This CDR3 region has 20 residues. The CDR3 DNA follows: TGTGCCAGCAAGGGGCATAGAGGCAGCAACCAACACCTGGGCAGGAACATTCAGTACTTC. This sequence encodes CASKGHRGSNQHLGRNIQYF.

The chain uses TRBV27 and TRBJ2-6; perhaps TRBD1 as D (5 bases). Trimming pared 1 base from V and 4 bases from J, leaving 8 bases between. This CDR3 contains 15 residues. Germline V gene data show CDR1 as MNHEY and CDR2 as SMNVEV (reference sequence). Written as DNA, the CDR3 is TGTGCCAGCAGTTTATGGGGCTCCGGGGCCAACGTCCTGACTTTC. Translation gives CASSLWGSGANVLTF. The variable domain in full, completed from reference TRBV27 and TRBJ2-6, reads EAQVTQNPRYLITVTGKKLTVTCSQNMNHEYMSWYRQDPGLGLRQIYYSMNVEVTDKGDVPEGYKVSRKEKRNFPLILESPSPNQTSLYFCASSLWGSGANVLTFGAGSRLTVL.